A single sample is the source of the 10 T cell receptor beta chains below, sequenced in a study of early T cells in non-severe SARS-CoV-2 infection. Each CDR3 protein gets one entry after TCRdb re-called the 5' RACE reads with MiXCR. The sample shows 50,000 to 55,000 distinct CDR3 sequences, about 9.3% of them seen only once. The sequencing input was whole blood. Source of these receptors: an adult who was a healthcare worker with PCR-confirmed SARS-CoV-2 infection or an uninfected control (not recorded which).

This clonotype has at least ten counts. This chain connects TRBV28 to TRBJ2-7; 7 nucleotides match TRBD2. CDR3 size: 16 residues. The V and J ends lost 4 bases and 4 bases, in that order; junction bases with no gene match: 13. Per germline, CDR1 MDHEN and CDR2 SYDVKM. The CDR3 here is CASSSTHSSGGYEQYF. CDR3 sequence (DNA): TGTGCCAGCAGTTCCACCCATAGTTCGGGAGGATACGAGCAGTACTTC.

This clonotype was detected ten times or more. The V call is TRBV27, the J call TRBJ1-6; 9 nucleotides agree with TRBD1. The CDR3 runs to 16 residues. Germline V gives CDR1 MNHEY, CDR2 SMNVEV (reference sequence). The V segment lost 6 bases and the J segment 0 bases; nucleotides outside the gene matches: 3. CDR3: CASRLTGGSYNSPLHF. The CDR3 DNA reads as TGTGCCAGCAGGTTGACAGGGGGCTCCTATAATTCACCCCTCCACTTT.

This clonotype appeared many times. CDR3 in amino acids: CATSEPGTSGRSETQYF. As DNA, the CDR3 is TGTGCCACCAGTGAACCTGGGACTAGCGGGAGATCAGAGACCCAGTACTTC. This chain joins TRBV24-1 and TRBJ2-5; 14 positions match TRBD2. The CDR3 runs to 17 residues. Germline CDR1 KGHDR, CDR2 SFDVKD. The V and J ends lost 4 bases and 4 bases, in that order; junction bases with no gene match: 7.

This clonotype was seen ten or more times. The V gene is TRBV7-8, the J gene TRBJ2-3; D is possibly TRBD1 or TRBD2 (5 bases each). Trimming left V 3 bases short and J 4 bases short, with 20 bases between. This CDR3 spans 17 amino acids. The germline V gene has CDR1 SGHVS and CDR2 FQNEAQ. Here the CDR3 reads CASSFRGDGAKADTQYF. CDR3 nucleotide sequence: TGTGCCAGCAGCTTCCGAGGGGACGGGGCCAAGGCAGATACGCAGTATTTT.

This clonotype was seen at least ten times. V is TRBV6-2 or TRBV6-3 and J is TRBJ2-1; D is unresolved. Germline loops: CDR1 MNHEY, CDR2 SVGEGT. The CDR3 has 13 amino acids. The V end was cut by 2 bases, the J end by 9 bases, with 11 bases between. As DNA, the CDR3 is TGTGCCAGCAGTTACATAGTCAACGGTGAGCAGTTCTTC. This encodes CASSYIVNGEQFF.

The chain joins TRBV28 to TRBJ2-7, with D maybe TRBD1 (6 bases). Germline V gene data show CDR1 as MDHEN and CDR2 as SYDVKM. CDR3 size: 18 residues. V lost 3 bases and J 4 bases, leaving 25 bases between the germline ends. The CDR3 DNA is TGTGCCAGCAGTTTCCTTTCGTTTCCCCCGGGACAAGAATACGAGCAGTACTTC. Encoded protein: CASSFLSFPPGQEYEQYF.

This clonotype turned up a few times. This may stem from a read error, because a much larger clone lies one nucleotide away. Here the CDR3 DNA reads TGTGCCAGCAGTTCCCGCACAGATACGCAGTATTTT. Translation: CASSSRTDTQYF. This chain connects TRBV6-6 to TRBJ2-3; D is ambiguous. This CDR3 region has 12 residues. V lost 4 bases to trimming and J lost 1 base, with 3 bases between them. Germline CDR1 is MNHNY and CDR2 is SVGAGI (reference sequence).

This rearrangement joins TRBV7-6 to TRBJ1-4, with unresolved D. Germline V CDR1 and CDR2: SGHVS, FNYEAQ. V shed 1 base and J shed 10 bases, with 10 bases lying between them. This CDR3 contains 13 residues. The CDR3 DNA reads TGTGCCAGCAGCTTAGGGCAGGTCGGAAAACTGTTTTTT. Translation gives CASSLGQVGKLFF. The full variable domain, rest sourced from reference TRBV7-6 and TRBJ1-4, is GAGVSQSPRYKVTKRGQDVALRCDPISGHVSLYWYRQALGQGPEFLTYFNYEAQQDKSGLPNDRFSAERPEGSISTLTIQRTEQRDSAMYRCASSLGQVGKLFFGSGTQLSVL.

This chain links TRBV4-1 with TRBJ2-5; 16 positions agree with TRBD2. Germline V CDR1 and CDR2: MGHRA, YSYEKL. This CDR3 has 19 residues. J was trimmed by 2 bases and V by 3 bases; bases with no gene match: 9. CDR3 in DNA: TGCGCCAGCAGCCACCCGGGACTAGCGGGAGGGCCGGGTCAAGAGACCCAGTACTTC. This sequence encodes CASSHPGLAGGPGQETQYF.

The V gene is TRBV2, the J gene TRBJ2-2, with TRBD1 identical over 7 bases. The CDR3 totals 14 residues. Trimming took 7 bases from V and 1 from J; bases not matched to a gene: 3. CDR1 and CDR2 from the germline V gene are SNHLY and FYNNEI. The CDR3 reads CASKTGRNTGELFF. For the CDR3, the DNA is TGTGCCAGCAAGACAGGGAGGAACACCGGGGAGCTGTTTTTT.